This entry lists 9 T cell receptor beta chains sequenced from one sample in a study of cytotoxic CD8 clonotypes in ibrutinib-treated CLL. Here immunoSEQ multiplex PCR was the method, and the copy in TCRdb shows in-frame clones only, minus some. The sample records about 160,000 clones, roughly four fifths being singletons. This specimen was PBMCs, taken after 24 months of ibrutinib treatment. The receptors stem from a human donor with chronic lymphocytic leukemia.

The CDR3 nucleotides read TGTGCCAGCAGCTTCCGAGGGGGAGCCAAAAACATTCAGTACTTC. Protein product: CASSFRGGAKNIQYF. The chain combines TRBV7-2 with TRBJ2-4; possible D gene TRBD1, 6 bases. Looked up from germline, CDR1 is SGHTA and CDR2 is FQGNSA. The CDR3 runs to 15 residues. The V gene lost 3 bases and the J gene lost 0 bases, with 9 bases spanning the gap.

V is TRBV11-1 and J is TRBJ1-4, with 7 bases fitting TRBD1. V shed 3 bases and J 7 bases; nucleotides not matched to a gene: 8. Germline V lookup: CDR1 SGHAT, CDR2 FQDESV (reference sequence). CDR3 length equals 15 residues. The CDR3: CASSFTMTGTEKLFF. In DNA, the CDR3 is TGTGCCAGCAGCTTCACGATGACAGGGACTGAAAAACTGTTTTTT.

This sequence joins TRBV27 and TRBJ2-7, with D possibly TRBD1 on 6 matching bases. Trimming pared 2 bases from V and 2 bases from J, leaving 13 bases between. Germline-derived CDR1 and CDR2 are MNHEY and SMNVEV (reference sequence). This CDR3 is 15 amino acids long. CDR3 region: CASSLIESGAYEQYF. The CDR3 DNA is TGTGCCAGCAGTTTAATTGAGTCAGGGGCCTACGAGCAGTACTTC.

This clone was seen only a few times. The chain joins TRBV5-1 to TRBJ2-7, with D tentatively TRBD2 (6 bases). V gave up 2 bases and J gave up 2 bases, with 14 bases separating them. Germline V lookup: CDR1 SGHRS, CDR2 YFSETQ. This CDR3 comprises 15 residues. CDR3 loop: CASSFTSSSTYEQYF. The CDR3 DNA reads TGCGCCAGCAGCTTTACTAGCAGTAGCACCTACGAGCAGTACTTC. Full variable domain (outside the CDR3, taken from reference TRBV5-1 and TRBJ2-7): KAGVTQTPRYLIKTRGQQVTLSCSPISGHRSVSWYQQTPGQGLQFLFEYFSETQRNKGNFPGRFSGRQFSNSRSEMNVSTLELGDSALYLCASSFTSSSTYEQYFGPGTRLTVT.

The chain combines TRBV7-2 with TRBJ1-5, with TRBD1 matching over 8 bases. Germline values: CDR1 SGHTA, CDR2 FQGNSA. This CDR3 has 15 amino acids. Losses at the gene ends were 8 bases for V and 7 bases for J; bases not matched to a gene: 13. The CDR3 sequence is CASSYGQGQGQPQHF. The CDR3 coding sequence is TGTGCCAGCTCCTACGGACAGGGTCAAGGACAGCCCCAGCATTTT. The full variable domain, completed using reference TRBV7-2 and TRBJ1-5, is GAGVSQSPSNKVTEKGKDVELRCDPISGHTALYWYRQSLGQGLEFLIYFQGNSAPDKSGLPSDRFSAERTGGSVSTLTIQRTQQEDSAVYLCASSYGQGQGQPQHFGDGTRLSIL.

The CDR3 sequence: CASSTSGRPQHF. The CDR3 bases are TGTGCCAGCAGTACGTCCGGGCGGCCCCAGCATTTT. The rearrangement uses TRBV6-5 and TRBJ1-5, with D hard to call. The CDR3 sequence is 12 residues long. The germline V gene has CDR1 MNHEY and CDR2 SVGAGI. The V gene lost 5 bases and the J gene lost 9 bases, with 11 bases spanning the gap.

The chain carries TRBV5-1 and TRBJ2-2, with 9 nucleotides matching TRBD2. The CDR3 has 15 amino acids. V lost 10 bases and J lost 4; bases outside the gene matches: 11. The germline V gene has CDR1 SGHRS and CDR2 YFSETQ. For the CDR3, the DNA is TGCGCCTCAGCTAGGCTAGCGGGGATCACCGGGGAGCTGTTTTTT. Its translation is CASARLAGITGELFF.

The chain employs TRBV27 and TRBJ1-5; TRBD1 might be the D (5 bases). The CDR3 runs to 12 residues. V was shortened by 5 bases and J by 4 bases, with 6 bases between the two germline ends. The germline gives CDR1 MNHEY, CDR2 SMNVEV (reference sequence). CDR3 nucleotide sequence: TGTGCCAGCAGTAAGGGGAATCAGCCCCAGCATTTT. Its translation is CASSKGNQPQHF.

V and J are TRBV5-1 and TRBJ2-3; 9 bases align to TRBD2. CDR3 length: 18 residues. After removal of 5 bases from V and 6 bases from J, the junction contained 19 bases not matched to a gene. Germline assignment: CDR1 SGHRS and CDR2 YFSETQ. The CDR3 loop is CASRLARVIAGAGDTQYF. For the CDR3, the DNA is TGCGCCAGCAGGCTAGCGAGGGTAATAGCGGGAGCAGGCGATACGCAGTATTTT. Supplemented by reference TRBV5-1 and TRBJ2-3, the full variable domain reads KAGVTQTPRYLIKTRGQQVTLSCSPISGHRSVSWYQQTPGQGLQFLFEYFSETQRNKGNFPGRFSGRQFSNSRSEMNVSTLELGDSALYLCASRLARVIAGAGDTQYFGPGTRLTVL.